The entry below gives a single T cell receptor beta chain sequence along with its context. What it recognizes is unknown. V lost 2 bases and J 0 bases, leaving 5 bases between the germline ends. Germline V gene sequence: CDR1 SGDLS, CDR2 YYNGEE. CDR3 length equals 14 residues. The table came from immunoSEQ multiplex PCR; TCRdb's copy has only in-frame clones and leaves some out. Here the sample spans 8,000 to 9,000 clones, roughly 75% being singletons. Samples were taken several times over chemoradiotherapy. The data were taken from a study of chemoradiotherapy in HPV16-positive cancers. Study findings and constraints: Only a couple of HPV16-positive patients supplied the functional HPV-specificity definition. During treatment, candidate HPV-specific clones and E7-related motifs expanded in tumor.

This TCR was recovered from a human donor with HPV-associated anogenital cancer. This specimen was acquired from a patient who underwent chemoradiotherapy. The chain links TRBV9 to TRBJ1-4; D gene ambiguous. The CDR3 bases are TGTGCCAGCAGCGTGGGAGCAACTAATGAAAAACTGTTTTTT. It is translated as CASSVGATNEKLFF.